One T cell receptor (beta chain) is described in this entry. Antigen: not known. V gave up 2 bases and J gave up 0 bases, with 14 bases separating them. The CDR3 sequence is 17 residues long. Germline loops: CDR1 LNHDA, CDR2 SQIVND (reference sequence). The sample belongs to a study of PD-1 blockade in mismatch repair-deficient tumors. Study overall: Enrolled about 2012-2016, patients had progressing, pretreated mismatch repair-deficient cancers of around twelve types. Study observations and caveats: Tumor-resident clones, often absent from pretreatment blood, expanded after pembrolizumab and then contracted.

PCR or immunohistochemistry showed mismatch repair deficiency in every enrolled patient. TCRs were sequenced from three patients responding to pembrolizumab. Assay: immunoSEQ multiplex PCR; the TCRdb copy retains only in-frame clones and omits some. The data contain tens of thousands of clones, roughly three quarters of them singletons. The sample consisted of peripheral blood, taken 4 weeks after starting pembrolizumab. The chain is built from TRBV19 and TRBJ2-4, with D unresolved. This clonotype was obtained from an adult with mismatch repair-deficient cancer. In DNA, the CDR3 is TGTGCCAGTAGTATATCCAGGACCGCAATAGCCAAAAACATTCAGTACTTC. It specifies CASSISRTAIAKNIQYF.